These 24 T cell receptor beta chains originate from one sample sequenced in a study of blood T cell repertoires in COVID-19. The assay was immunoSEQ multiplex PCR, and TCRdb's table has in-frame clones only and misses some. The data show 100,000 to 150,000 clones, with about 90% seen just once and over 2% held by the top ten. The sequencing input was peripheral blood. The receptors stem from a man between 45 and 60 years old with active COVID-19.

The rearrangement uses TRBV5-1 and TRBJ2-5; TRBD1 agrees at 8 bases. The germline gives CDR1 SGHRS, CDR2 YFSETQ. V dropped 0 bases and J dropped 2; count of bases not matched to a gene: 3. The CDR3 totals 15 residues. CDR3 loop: CASSLEGTGQETQYF. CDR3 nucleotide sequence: TGCGCCAGCAGCTTGGAGGGGACAGGTCAAGAGACCCAGTACTTC.

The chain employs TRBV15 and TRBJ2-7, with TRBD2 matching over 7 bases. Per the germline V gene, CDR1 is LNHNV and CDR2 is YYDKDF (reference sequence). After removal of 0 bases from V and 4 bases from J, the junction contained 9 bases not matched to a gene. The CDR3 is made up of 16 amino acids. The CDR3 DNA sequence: TGTGCCACCAGCAGAGAGCGGCTAGCGGCCCCTTACGAGCAGTACTTC. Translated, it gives CATSRERLAAPYEQYF.

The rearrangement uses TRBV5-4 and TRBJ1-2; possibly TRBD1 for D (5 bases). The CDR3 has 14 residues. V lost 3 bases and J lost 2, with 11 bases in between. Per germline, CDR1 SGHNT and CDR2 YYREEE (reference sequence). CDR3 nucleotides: TGTGCCAGCAGCTCGACCGGGGGGAACTATGGCTACACCTTC. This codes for CASSSTGGNYGYTF.

The CDR3 region has the DNA TGTGCCAGTAGTCCAACTAGCGGGGGAATCCGTGAGCAGTTCTTC. Translated: CASSPTSGGIREQFF. The rearrangement uses TRBV19 and TRBJ2-1; 11 nucleotides match TRBD2. V trimming: 5 bases; J trimming: 9 bases; junction bases outside the gene matches: 9. This CDR3 has 15 amino acids. Germline assignment: CDR1 LNHDA and CDR2 SQIVND (reference sequence).

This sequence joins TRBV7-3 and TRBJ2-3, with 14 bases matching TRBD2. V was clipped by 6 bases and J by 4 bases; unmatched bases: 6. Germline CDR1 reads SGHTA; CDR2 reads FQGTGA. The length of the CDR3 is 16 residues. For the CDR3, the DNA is TGTGCCAGCAGACTGGGACTAGCGGGGGAGGCAGATACGCAGTATTTT. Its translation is CASRLGLAGEADTQYF.

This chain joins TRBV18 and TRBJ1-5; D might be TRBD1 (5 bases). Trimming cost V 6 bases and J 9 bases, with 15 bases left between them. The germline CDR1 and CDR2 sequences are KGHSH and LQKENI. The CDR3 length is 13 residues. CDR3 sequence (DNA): TGTGCCAGCTCGCGGGACGGTGTTGGGCCCCAGCATTTT. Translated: CASSRDGVGPQHF.

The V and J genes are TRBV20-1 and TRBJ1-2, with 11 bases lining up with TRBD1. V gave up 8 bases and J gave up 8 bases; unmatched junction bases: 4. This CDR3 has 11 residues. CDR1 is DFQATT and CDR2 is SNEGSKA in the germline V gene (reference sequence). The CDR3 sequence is CSHGQGAGYTF. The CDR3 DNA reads TGCAGTCACGGACAGGGGGCCGGCTACACCTTC.

This chain's CDR3 is CSVVGAAIYNEQFF. The CDR3 DNA reads TGCAGCGTTGTGGGAGCCGCTATTTACAATGAGCAGTTCTTC. The chain couples TRBV29-1 to TRBJ2-1; perhaps TRBD2 as D (5 bases). Trimming removed 4 bases from V and 4 bases from J, with 14 bases in between. The germline CDR1 and CDR2 sequences are SQVTM and ANQGSEA. The CDR3 spans 14 residues.

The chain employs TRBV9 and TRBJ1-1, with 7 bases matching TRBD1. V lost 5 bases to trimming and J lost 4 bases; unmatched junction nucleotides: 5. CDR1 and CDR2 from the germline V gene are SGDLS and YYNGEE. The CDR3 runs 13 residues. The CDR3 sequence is CASSLDRSTEAFF. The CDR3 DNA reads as TGTGCCAGCAGTTTGGACAGGTCCACTGAAGCTTTCTTT.

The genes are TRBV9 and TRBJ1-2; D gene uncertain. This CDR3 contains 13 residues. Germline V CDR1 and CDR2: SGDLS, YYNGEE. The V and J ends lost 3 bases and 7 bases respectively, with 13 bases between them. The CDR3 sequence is CASSARGSFGYTF. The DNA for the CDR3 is TGTGCCAGCAGCGCACGAGGAAGTTTTGGCTACACCTTC.

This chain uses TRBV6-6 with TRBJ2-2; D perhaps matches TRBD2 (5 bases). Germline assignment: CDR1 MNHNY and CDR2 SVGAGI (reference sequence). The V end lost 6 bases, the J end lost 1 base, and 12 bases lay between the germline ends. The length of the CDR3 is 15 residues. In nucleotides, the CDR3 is TGTGCCAGCAGCACGCCAAGCGGGAACACCGGGGAGCTGTTTTTT. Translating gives CASSTPSGNTGELFF.

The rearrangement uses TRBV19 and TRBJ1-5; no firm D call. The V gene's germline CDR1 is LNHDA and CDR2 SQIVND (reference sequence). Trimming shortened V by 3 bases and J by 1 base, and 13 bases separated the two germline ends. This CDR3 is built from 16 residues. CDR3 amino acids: CASSIEGRWSNQPQHF. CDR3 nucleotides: TGTGCCAGTAGTATTGAGGGCAGGTGGAGCAATCAGCCCCAGCATTTT. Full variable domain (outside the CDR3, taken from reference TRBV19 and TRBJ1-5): DGGITQSPKYLFRKEGQNVTLSCEQNLNHDAMYWYRQDPGQGLRLIYYSQIVNDFQKGDIAEGYSVSREKKESFPLTVTSAQKNPTAFYLCASSIEGRWSNQPQHFGDGTRLSIL.

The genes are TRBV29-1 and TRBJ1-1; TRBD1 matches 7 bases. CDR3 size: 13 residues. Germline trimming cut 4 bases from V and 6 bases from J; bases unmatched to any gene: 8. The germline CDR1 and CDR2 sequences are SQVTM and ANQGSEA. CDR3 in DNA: TGCAGCGTTGTGAGGGACCAGGGGGCTGAAGCTTTCTTT. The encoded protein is CSVVRDQGAEAFF.

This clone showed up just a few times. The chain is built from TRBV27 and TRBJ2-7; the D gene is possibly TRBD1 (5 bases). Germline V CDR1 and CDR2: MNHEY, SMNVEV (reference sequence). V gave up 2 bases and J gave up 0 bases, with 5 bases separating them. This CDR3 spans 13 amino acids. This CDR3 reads CASSLQGSYEQYF. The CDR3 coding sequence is TGTGCCAGCAGTTTACAGGGCTCCTACGAGCAGTACTTC.

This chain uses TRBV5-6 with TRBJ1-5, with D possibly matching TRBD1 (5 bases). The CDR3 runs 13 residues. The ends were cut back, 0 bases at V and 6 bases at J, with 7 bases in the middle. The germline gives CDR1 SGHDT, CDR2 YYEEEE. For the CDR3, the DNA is TGTGCCAGCAGCTTGGCAGGGCGTCAGCCCCAGCATTTT. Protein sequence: CASSLAGRQPQHF.

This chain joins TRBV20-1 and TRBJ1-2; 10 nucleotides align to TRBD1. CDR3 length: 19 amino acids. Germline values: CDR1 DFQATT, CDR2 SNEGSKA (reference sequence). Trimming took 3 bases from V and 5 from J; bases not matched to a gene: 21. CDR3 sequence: CSASQIGTGAFKGLYGYTF. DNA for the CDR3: TGCAGTGCTAGTCAGATCGGGACAGGGGCCTTCAAGGGGTTATATGGCTACACCTTC.

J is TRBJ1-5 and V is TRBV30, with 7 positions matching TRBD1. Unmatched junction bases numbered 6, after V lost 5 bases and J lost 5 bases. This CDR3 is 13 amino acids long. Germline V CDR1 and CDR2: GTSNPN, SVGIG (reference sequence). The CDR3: CAWGQTGDQPQHF. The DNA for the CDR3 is TGTGCCTGGGGCCAAACAGGGGATCAGCCCCAGCATTTT.

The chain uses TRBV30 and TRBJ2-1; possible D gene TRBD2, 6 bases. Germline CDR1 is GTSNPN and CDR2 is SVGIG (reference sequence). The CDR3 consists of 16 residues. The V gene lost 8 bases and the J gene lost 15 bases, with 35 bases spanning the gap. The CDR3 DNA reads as TGTGCCGGAAAACGGGTCGAAGGGACTGGACTGCTGGGGGGGTTCTTC. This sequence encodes CAGKRVEGTGLLGGFF. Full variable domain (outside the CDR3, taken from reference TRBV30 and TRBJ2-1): SQTIHQWPATLVQPVGSPLSLECTVEGTSNPNLYWYRQAAGRGLQLLFYSVGIGQISSEVPQNLSASRPQDRQFILSSKKLLLSDSGFYLCAGKRVEGTGLLGGFFGPGTRLTVL.

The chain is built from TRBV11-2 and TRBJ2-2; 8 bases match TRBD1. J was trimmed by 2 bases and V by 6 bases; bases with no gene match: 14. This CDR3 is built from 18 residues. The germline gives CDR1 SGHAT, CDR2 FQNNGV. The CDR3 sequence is CASSLRQTGGFNTGELFF. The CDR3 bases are TGTGCCAGCAGTTTGAGGCAAACAGGGGGGTTTAACACCGGGGAGCTGTTTTTT.

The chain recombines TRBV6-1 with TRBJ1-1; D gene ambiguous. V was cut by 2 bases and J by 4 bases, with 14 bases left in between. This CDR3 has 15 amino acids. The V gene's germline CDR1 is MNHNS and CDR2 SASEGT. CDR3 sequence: CASSEHSGRGTEAFF. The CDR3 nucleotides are TGTGCCAGCAGTGAACACAGTGGTCGGGGCACTGAAGCTTTCTTT.

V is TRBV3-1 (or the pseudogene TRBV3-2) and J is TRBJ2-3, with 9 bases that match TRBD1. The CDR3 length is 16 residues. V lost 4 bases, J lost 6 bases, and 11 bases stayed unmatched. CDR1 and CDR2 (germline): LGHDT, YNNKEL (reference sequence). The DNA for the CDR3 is TGTGCCAGCAGCCGTAGGAGCGGGACAGGGACGGATACGCAGTATTTT. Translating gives CASSRRSGTGTDTQYF.

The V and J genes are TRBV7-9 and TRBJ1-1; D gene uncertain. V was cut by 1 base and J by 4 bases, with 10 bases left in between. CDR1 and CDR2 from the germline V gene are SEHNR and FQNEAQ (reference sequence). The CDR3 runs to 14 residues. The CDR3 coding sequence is TGTGCCAGCAGCTTAGTAGATGGTGGCACTGAAGCTTTCTTT. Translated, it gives CASSLVDGGTEAFF.

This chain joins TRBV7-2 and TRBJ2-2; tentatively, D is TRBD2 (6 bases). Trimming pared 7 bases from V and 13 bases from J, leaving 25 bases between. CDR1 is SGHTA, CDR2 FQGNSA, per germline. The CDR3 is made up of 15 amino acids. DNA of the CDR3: TGTGCCAGCACCTTTAAGGAGGGCGGACACCGAGGGCTGTTTTTT. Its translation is CASTFKEGGHRGLFF.

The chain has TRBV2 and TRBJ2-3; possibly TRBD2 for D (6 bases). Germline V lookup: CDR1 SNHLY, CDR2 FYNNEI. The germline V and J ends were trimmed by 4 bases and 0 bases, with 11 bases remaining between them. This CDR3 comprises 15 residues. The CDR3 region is CASSGSGASTDTQYF. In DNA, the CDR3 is TGTGCCAGCAGTGGTAGCGGAGCTAGCACAGATACGCAGTATTTT.